Listed below are T cell receptor beta chains from one sample, sequenced in a study of CD8+ T cells in alopecia areata. TCRdb keeps only in-frame clones here, not all; method: immunoSEQ multiplex PCR. This table has about 200,000 clones, roughly 60% appearing once. The sequencing here drew on CD4+ T cells sorted from blood, taken at week 24, from a patient treated with tofacitinib. Source of these receptors: a human donor with alopecia areata. Each CDR3 is given with its conserved first and last residue. The order of the fields is J gene, clone size, D gene, V gene, CDR3 DNA, CDR3 protein. The D gene is left open where the match is weak. Clone size is stated in some rows and not others, as once, few, many or a class when expanded.

TRBJ1-1 | . | . | TRBV7-9 | TGTGCCAGCAGCTTAGGGTCCGGGTCTGAAGCTTTCTTT | CASSLGSGSEAFF
TRBJ1-5 | . | . | TRBV15 | TGTGCCACCAGCAAAACAACAGGGACTAGCAATCAGCCCCAGCATTTT | CATSKTTGTSNQPQHF
TRBJ2-7 | many | . | TRBV27 | TGTGCCAGCAGTTTATACGGACCAGAGGACGAGCAGTACTTC | CASSLYGPEDEQYF
TRBJ1-5 | . | . | TRBV27 | TGTGCCAGCAGACCTAACAGGAGAAGCAATCAGCCCCAGCATTTT | CASRPNRRSNQPQHF
TRBJ1-5 | . | TRBD1 | TRBV5-1 | TGCGCCAGCAGCCCGGGACAGCCCAATCAGCCCCAGCATTTT | CASSPGQPNQPQHF
TRBJ2-5 | . | TRBD1 | TRBV5-6 | TGTGCCAGCAGCTTGGAAGTCGGGACAGGGGAAGAGACCCAGTACTTC | CASSLEVGTGEETQYF
TRBJ2-7 | . | TRBD1 | TRBV15 | TGTGCCACCAGCAGGGAACCTGGGACAGGGGGAAGGGAGCAGTACTTC | CATSREPGTGGREQYF
TRBJ2-5 | . | TRBD2 | TRBV5-1 | TGCGCCAGCAGCACGCAAGCGGGGGGCCCGAAGACCCAGTACTTC | CASSTQAGGPKTQYF
TRBJ2-1 | once | . | TRBV5-1 | TGCGCCAGCAGCCCCACAGGGCGAGGGGAGCAGTTCTTC | CASSPTGRGEQFF
TRBJ2-1 | . | TRBD1 | TRBV7-2 | TGTGCCAGCAGCTCCACGACAGGGGGCAATGAGCAGTTCTTC | CASSSTTGGNEQFF
TRBJ2-5 | . | . | TRBV6-1 | TGTGCCAGCAGTGAATTATGGGAGACCCAGTACTTC | CASSELWETQYF
TRBJ2-3 | . | . | TRBV10-3 | TGTGCCATCAGCCAGACCGTTAGCACAGATACGCAGTATTTT | CAISQTVSTDTQYF
TRBJ1-2 | . | TRBD1 | TRBV7-6 | TGTGCCAGCACCTACCGGGACAGGGGACACTATGGCTACACCTTC | CASTYRDRGHYGYTF
TRBJ1-1 | . | . | TRBV7-9 | TGTGCCAGCAGCTTAGCGATGGGCAGGGGCACTGAAGCTTTCTTT | CASSLAMGRGTEAFF
TRBJ1-2 | many | . | TRBV19 | TGTGCCAGCCTCATCCCTAACTATGGCTACACCTTC | CASLIPNYGYTF
TRBJ1-5 | . | . | TRBV15 | TGTGCCACCAGCAGAGATCGTGGCAGCCCTAATCAGCCCCAGCATTTT | CATSRDRGSPNQPQHF
TRBJ2-5 | . | . | TRBV2 | TGTGCCAGCAGTGGGAGGGAGACCCAGTACTTC | CASSGRETQYF
TRBJ2-4 | . | TRBD1 | TRBV10-3 | TGTGCCATCAGTGCCCACCGGGACAGGGCTGACAAAAACATTCAGTACTTC | CAISAHRDRADKNIQYF
TRBJ2-7 | few | TRBD1 | TRBV5-1 | TGCGCCAGCGGATGGACAGGTGAATATGTGGAGCAGTACTTC | CASGWTGEYVEQYF
TRBJ2-3 | few | . | TRBV9 | TGTGCCAGCAGCTTTAGAGATTGGGGTACGCAGTATTTT | CASSFRDWGTQYF
TRBJ1-2 | . | . | TRBV11-2 | TGTGCCAGCAGCCCACAAGACTATGGCTACACCTTC | CASSPQDYGYTF
TRBJ1-5 | . | . | TRBV23-1 | TGCGCCAGCACCCCAAGAAAAGAGACGGGAACTCTGGGTCAGCCCCAGCATTTT | CASTPRKETGTLGQPQHF
TRBJ2-5 | . | . | TRBV5-1 | TGCGCCAGCAGCTTGGAGGAGACCCAGTACTTC | CASSLEETQYF